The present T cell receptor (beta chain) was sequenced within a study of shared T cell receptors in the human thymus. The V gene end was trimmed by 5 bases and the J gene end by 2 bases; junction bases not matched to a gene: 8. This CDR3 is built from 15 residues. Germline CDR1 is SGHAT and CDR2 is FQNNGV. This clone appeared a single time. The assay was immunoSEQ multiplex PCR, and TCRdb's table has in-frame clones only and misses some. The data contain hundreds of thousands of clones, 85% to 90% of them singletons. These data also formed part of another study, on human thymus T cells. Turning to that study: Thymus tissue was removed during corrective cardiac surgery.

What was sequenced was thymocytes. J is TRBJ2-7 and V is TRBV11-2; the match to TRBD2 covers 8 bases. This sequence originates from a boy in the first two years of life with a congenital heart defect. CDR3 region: CASSHTGGRPYEQYF. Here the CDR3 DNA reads TGTGCCAGCAGCCACACTGGCGGGAGGCCCTACGAGCAGTACTTC.